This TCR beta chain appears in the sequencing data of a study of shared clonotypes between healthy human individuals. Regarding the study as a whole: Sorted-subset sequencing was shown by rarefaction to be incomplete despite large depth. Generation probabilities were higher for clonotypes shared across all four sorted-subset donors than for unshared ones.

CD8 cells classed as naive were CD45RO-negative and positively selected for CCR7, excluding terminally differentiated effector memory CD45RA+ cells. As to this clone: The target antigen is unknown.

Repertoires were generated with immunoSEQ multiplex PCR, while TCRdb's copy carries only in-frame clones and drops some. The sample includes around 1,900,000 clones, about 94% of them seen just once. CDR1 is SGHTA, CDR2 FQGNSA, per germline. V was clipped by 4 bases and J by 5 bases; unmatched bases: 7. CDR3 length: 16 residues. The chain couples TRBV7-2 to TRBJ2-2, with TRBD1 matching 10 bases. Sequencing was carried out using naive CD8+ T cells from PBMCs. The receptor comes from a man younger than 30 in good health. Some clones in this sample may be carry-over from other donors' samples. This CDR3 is CASSYRDRGFTGELFF. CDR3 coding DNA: TGTGCCAGCAGCTACCGGGACAGGGGATTTACCGGGGAGCTGTTTTTT.